This TCR beta chain was sequenced during a study of shared clonotypes between healthy human individuals. The CDR3 totals 12 residues. The germline gives CDR1 SGHRS, CDR2 YFSETQ. Trimming stripped 0 bases from V and 9 bases from J, with 10 bases between. Once extracted for a subset, genomic DNA was divided evenly among several immunoSEQ plates. Method: immunoSEQ multiplex PCR; TCRdb's copy keeps in-frame clones and lacks some. Of 2 million to 2.5 million clones listed, over 85% are singletons. The authors divided CD4+ cells into CD45RA+ naive and CD45RA-negative memory subsets. The rearrangement links TRBV5-1 to TRBJ2-7; D ambiguous. This receptor was identified in a man between 18 and 29 years old in good health. Some clones in this sample may be carry-over from other donors' samples. The sample comprised naive CD4+ T cells from PBMCs. The subset here: CD45RA+ positively selected. CDR3 sequence: CASSLVASGQYF. CDR3 in DNA: TGCGCCAGCAGCTTGGTTGCTTCCGGGCAGTACTTC.